Listed here is a single TCR beta chain. It was RNA transcripts that yielded the amplified TCR beta CDR3 regions. First-round RT-PCR targeting the TCR CDR3 was performed with the HTBI primer set. TCRdb re-called the multiplex PCR reads through MiXCR, storing one row per CDR3 protein. The sample shows hundreds of thousands of distinct CDR3 sequences, approximately 14% of them seen only once. This sample stems from a study of T cells in Graves' hyperthyroidism and ophthalmopathy. Study overall: The initial diagnosis was the point when peripheral blood was collected, ahead of any treatment.

Germline V gene sequence: CDR1 LNHDA, CDR2 SQIVND (reference sequence). The ends were cut back, 3 bases at V and 4 bases at J, with 12 bases in the middle. The CDR3 contains 15 residues. Uncontrolled infection, other autoimmune disease, pregnancy or lactation barred patients from enrollment. The source of this sequence is a man aged 18 to 29 with Graves' ophthalmopathy. The sequenced material came from blood. V is TRBV19 and J is TRBJ2-2, with TRBD1 as a possible D gene (5 bases). CDR3 sequence reads: CASSIEQVITGELFF. As DNA, the CDR3 is TGTGCCAGTAGTATCGAACAGGTGATCACCGGGGAGCTGTTTTTT.